One and the same sample provided the 26 T cell receptor beta chains below, sequenced in a study of blood T cell repertoires in COVID-19. TCRdb's table, derived via immunoSEQ multiplex PCR, lists solely in-frame clones and lacks some. The sample shows roughly 300,000 clones, roughly 83% of them seen only once. Specimen: peripheral blood. Receptors were obtained from a human donor with COVID-19, enrolled during active disease. The donor label of this sample is uncertain.

This CDR3 is CASSLLEIDTQYF. The DNA for the CDR3 is TGTGCCAGCAGCTTACTAGAGATAGATACGCAGTATTTT. V is TRBV7-9 and J is TRBJ2-3; D gene ambiguous. The germline V gene encodes CDR1 SEHNR and CDR2 FQNEAQ (reference sequence). The CDR3 consists of 13 residues. V was trimmed by 2 bases and J by 5 bases, leaving 8 bases between them. The full variable domain, its missing parts supplied by reference TRBV7-9 and TRBJ2-3, is DTGVSQNPRHKITKRGQNVTFRCDPISEHNRLYWYRQTLGQGPEFLTYFQNEAQLEKSRLLSDRFSAERPKGSFSTLEIQRTEQGDSAMYLCASSLLEIDTQYFGPGTRLTVL.

V usage is TRBV20-1 and J usage is TRBJ1-2; tentatively, D is TRBD1 (5 bases). Germline values: CDR1 DFQATT, CDR2 SNEGSKA (reference sequence). CDR3 size: 11 residues. Trimming took off 3 bases at V and 7 bases at J, with 9 bases between the two ends. The DNA for the CDR3 is TGCAGTGCTAGGAGGACACCTGGCTACACCTTC. It yields the protein CSARRTPGYTF.

With regard to this clone: The junction departs from germline at one end; a sequencing error may be responsible. The rearrangement joins TRBV29-1 to TRBJ2-5; 7 bases map to TRBD1. CDR1 SQVTM and CDR2 ANQGSEA come from the germline V gene. The CDR3 covers 14 residues. CDR3 sequence reads: CSVVPQGVSHAADF. The CDR3 DNA follows: TGCAGCGTTGTACCCCAGGGGGTATCCCACGCTGCGGACTTC. Using reference TRBV29-1 and TRBJ2-5 for the parts outside the CDR3, the full variable domain is SAVISQKPSRDICQRGTSLTIQCQVDSQVTMMFWYRQQPGQSLTLIATANQGSEATYESGFVIDKFPISRPNLTFSTLTVSNMSPEDSSIYLCSVVPQGVSHAADFGPGTRLLVL.

The V call is TRBV6-5, the J call TRBJ2-1; D gene ambiguous. Germline loops: CDR1 MNHEY, CDR2 SVGAGI. The CDR3 has 11 residues. V lost 7 bases, J lost 10 bases, and 11 bases lay in between. The CDR3 coding sequence is TGTGCCAGCATACTCTCGCTCGAGCAGTTCTTC. Translation: CASILSLEQFF.

The gene calls are TRBV3-1 (or the pseudogene TRBV3-2) and TRBJ2-1; the D gene is possibly TRBD2 (5 bases). CDR1 and CDR2 from the germline V gene are LGHDT and YNNKEL (reference sequence). This CDR3 spans 12 amino acids. V was clipped by 4 bases and J by 13 bases, with 14 bases between them. The CDR3 loop is CASSLLLGDQFF. CDR3 coding DNA: TGTGCCAGCAGCCTGCTGCTGGGAGATCAGTTCTTC.

The rearrangement uses TRBV5-1 and TRBJ2-1; the match to TRBD2 covers 8 bases. This CDR3 spans 16 amino acids. The trim removed 0 bases at V and 8 bases at J, leaving 10 bases unmatched. CDR1 is SGHRS, CDR2 YFSETQ, per germline. In DNA form, the CDR3 reads TGCGCCAGCAGCTTGGGGGTAGCGGGATTATCGGATGAGCAGTTCTTC. The encoded protein is CASSLGVAGLSDEQFF. Full variable domain (outside the CDR3, taken from reference TRBV5-1 and TRBJ2-1): KAGVTQTPRYLIKTRGQQVTLSCSPISGHRSVSWYQQTPGQGLQFLFEYFSETQRNKGNFPGRFSGRQFSNSRSEMNVSTLELGDSALYLCASSLGVAGLSDEQFFGPGTRLTVL.

This sequence joins TRBV19 and TRBJ2-5, with 9 bases fitting TRBD1. With 4 bases clipped from V and 2 bases from J, the junction kept 5 bases outside the gene matches. CDR3 size: 15 residues. Per germline, CDR1 LNHDA and CDR2 SQIVND (reference sequence). CDR3 loop: CASSTGTGIQETQYF. The DNA of the CDR3 is TGTGCCAGTAGTACCGGGACAGGGATACAAGAGACCCAGTACTTC.

The genes are TRBV19 and TRBJ1-1, with D hard to call. The CDR3 runs to 14 residues. Trimming pared 4 bases from V and 5 bases from J, leaving 14 bases between. Germline lookup yields CDR1 LNHDA and CDR2 SQIVND (reference sequence). This chain's CDR3 is CASSTRLGRTEAFF. The CDR3 DNA follows: TGTGCCAGTAGTACTAGGTTGGGGAGGACTGAAGCTTTCTTT.

This clone was seen at least ten times. V is TRBV9 and J is TRBJ2-2; 9 nucleotides match TRBD1. V shed 0 bases, J shed 0 bases, and the junction held 0 bases outside the gene matches. The germline V gene has CDR1 SGDLS and CDR2 YYNGEE. The CDR3 covers 16 residues. CDR3: CASSVGQGANTGELFF. CDR3 nucleotide sequence: TGTGCCAGCAGCGTAGGACAGGGGGCGAACACCGGGGAGCTGTTTTTT.

V usage is TRBV9 and J usage is TRBJ1-5, with 7 bases lining up with TRBD1. Germline V gene sequence: CDR1 SGDLS, CDR2 YYNGEE. V was clipped by 3 bases and J by 11 bases; unmatched bases: 8. The CDR3 consists of 13 residues. CDR3 residues: CASSEGAGEAQHF. The CDR3 coding sequence is TGTGCCAGCAGCGAGGGGGCGGGTGAGGCCCAGCATTTT. The complete variable domain, with remaining parts taken from reference TRBV9 and TRBJ1-5, reads DSGVTQTPKHLITATGQRVTLRCSPRSGDLSVYWYQQSLDQGLQFLIQYYNGEERAKGNILERFSAQQFPDLHSELNLSSLELGDSALYFCASSEGAGEAQHFGDGTRLSIL.

The chain is built from TRBV5-4 and TRBJ2-5; D is perhaps TRBD1 (5 bases). The germline V gene encodes CDR1 SGHNT and CDR2 YYREEE (reference sequence). The CDR3 runs to 15 residues. Deletions cut 0 bases from V and 2 bases from J, with 11 bases between. CDR3 nucleotide sequence: TGTGCCAGCAGCTTGGACCTCAGGGATCAAGAGACCCAGTACTTC. Its protein is CASSLDLRDQETQYF.

The chain joins TRBV7-8 to TRBJ2-1, with D maybe TRBD1 (5 bases). V lost 1 base to trimming and J lost 10 bases, with 14 bases between them. Germline V gene lookup returns CDR1 SGHVS and CDR2 FQNEAQ. This CDR3 is 14 amino acids long. DNA of the CDR3: TGTGCCAGCAGCTTAGTGGGGCGGTTTAGGGAGCAGTTCTTC. Its protein product is CASSLVGRFREQFF.

The sample holds a few counts of this clone. This chain joins TRBV10-1 and TRBJ2-1; 12 bases align to TRBD2. The CDR3 length is 16 residues. Germline CDR1 WNHNN, CDR2 SYGVQD (reference sequence). J gave up 9 bases and V 3 bases, and 9 bases lay outside the gene matches. The CDR3 region has the DNA TGCGCCAGCAGTGATACGACTAGCGGGAGAGCCAGTGAGCAGTTCTTC. It yields the protein CASSDTTSGRASEQFF.

The chain joins TRBV28 to TRBJ2-5, with 9 bases aligning to TRBD2. The germline gives CDR1 MDHEN, CDR2 SYDVKM. V shed 8 bases, J shed 7 bases, and the junction held 2 bases outside the gene matches. The CDR3 loop spans 11 amino acids. CDR3 protein: CASETSGTQYF. In nucleotides, the CDR3 is TGTGCCAGCGAGACTAGCGGGACCCAGTACTTC.

The V gene is TRBV7-2, the J gene TRBJ1-2, with D possibly TRBD1 on 6 matching bases. The CDR3 sequence is 15 residues long. The V gene's germline CDR1 is SGHTA and CDR2 FQGNSA. Trimming left V 4 bases short and J 6 bases short, with 18 bases between. The CDR3 protein is CASSSMGWDTNGYTF. For the CDR3, the DNA is TGTGCCAGCAGCTCGATGGGTTGGGACACTAATGGCTACACCTTC.

The chain carries TRBV10-3 and TRBJ2-3; 12 nucleotides agree with TRBD2. Germline V CDR1 and CDR2: ENHRY, SYGVKD. V shed 6 bases, J shed 0 bases, and the junction held 10 bases outside the gene matches. The CDR3 has 18 amino acids. The DNA of the CDR3 is TGTGCCATCAGCACCTGGACTAGCGGGACACCTAGCACAGATACGCAGTATTTT. This sequence encodes CAISTWTSGTPSTDTQYF.

The chain couples TRBV28 to TRBJ2-2, with 10 nucleotides matching TRBD2. The CDR3 runs 17 residues. Per the germline V gene, CDR1 is MDHEN and CDR2 is SYDVKM. The trim removed 6 bases at V and 6 bases at J, leaving 13 bases unmatched. The CDR3 sequence: CASSGGLAGELAGELFF. For the CDR3, the DNA is TGTGCCAGCAGCGGGGGGCTAGCGGGAGAGTTGGCCGGGGAGCTGTTTTTT.

This chain uses TRBV5-6 with TRBJ2-1, with 9 bases fitting TRBD1. After removal of 4 bases from V and 10 bases from J, the junction contained 9 bases not matched to a gene. The germline gives CDR1 SGHDT, CDR2 YYEEEE. This CDR3 has 14 amino acids. The CDR3 region is CASSNTGGAWEQFF. CDR3 bases: TGTGCCAGCAGCAATACAGGGGGCGCTTGGGAGCAGTTCTTC.

V usage is TRBV4-3 and J usage is TRBJ1-1, with TRBD1 identical over 8 bases. From germline, CDR1 is LGHNA and CDR2 YSLEER. CDR3 length: 17 amino acids. The trim removed 6 bases at V and 1 base at J, leaving 13 bases unmatched. The CDR3 loop is CASSSSGTGWENTEAFF. The DNA for the CDR3 is TGCGCCAGCAGTTCGTCCGGGACAGGCTGGGAGAACACTGAAGCTTTCTTT.

The rearrangement joins TRBV21-1 to TRBJ2-4; the DNA was not used to check the table's D call, TRBD1. TRBV21-1 has pseudogene status. This CDR3 comprises 19 residues. CDR3 DNA: TGTGCCAGCACCATCCGTTTTTTGTGGCTAGGGGGCGAGAAAAACATTCAGTACTTC. Translation gives CASTIRFLWLGGEKNIQYF.

This clone has only one observation. The rearrangement uses TRBV28 and TRBJ2-7, with TRBD1 matching over 10 bases. Germline V gene sequence: CDR1 MDHEN, CDR2 SYDVKM. CDR3 length equals 14 residues. The V segment lost 5 bases and the J segment 3 bases; nucleotides outside the gene matches: 4. The CDR3 region is CASSPGQGLYEQYF. CDR3 DNA: TGTGCCAGCAGTCCGGGACAGGGGCTCTACGAGCAGTACTTC.

The chain carries TRBV18 and TRBJ2-3; TRBD1 agrees at 7 bases. The length of the CDR3 is 14 residues. Per germline, CDR1 KGHSH and CDR2 LQKENI. The J segment lost 1 base and the V segment lost 2 bases, leaving 0 bases of the junction unmatched. CDR3 sequence reads: CASSPGQGTDTQYF. DNA of the CDR3: TGTGCCAGCTCACCAGGACAGGGCACAGATACGCAGTATTTT.

The J gene is TRBJ1-2, the V gene TRBV6-5, with TRBD1 matching 7 bases. The CDR3 contains 15 residues. V trimming: 2 bases; J trimming: 4 bases; junction bases outside the gene matches: 7. Germline loops: CDR1 MNHEY, CDR2 SVGAGI. The CDR3 DNA reads as TGTGCCAGCAGTTACGGAGAACAGGGGATCTATGGCTACACCTTC. Residues: CASSYGEQGIYGYTF.

This clone was observed once. V usage is TRBV7-2 and J usage is TRBJ2-7, with D unresolved. Germline values: CDR1 SGHTA, CDR2 FQGNSA. The CDR3 has 13 residues. V was cut by 2 bases and J by 3 bases, with 8 bases left in between. The CDR3 sequence: CASSLFIFYEQYF. DNA of the CDR3: TGTGCCAGCAGCTTATTTATCTTCTACGAGCAGTACTTC.

The chain joins TRBV5-4 to TRBJ1-6; 8 nucleotides agree with TRBD1. The V gene's germline CDR1 is SGHNT and CDR2 YYREEE (reference sequence). J lost 10 bases, V lost 0 bases, and 9 bases had no gene match. The length of the CDR3 is 16 residues. The CDR3 here is CASSLAQDRVGSPLHF. The CDR3 nucleotides are TGTGCCAGCAGCTTGGCTCAGGACAGGGTAGGATCACCCCTCCACTTT.

The V call is TRBV2, the J call TRBJ2-3; 8 bases align to TRBD2. The V gene end was trimmed by 4 bases and the J gene end by 7 bases; junction bases not matched to a gene: 4. CDR3 length equals 13 residues. Germline V CDR1 and CDR2: SNHLY, FYNNEI. The CDR3 region has the DNA TGTGCCAGCAGTGGTTTTAGCGGGAATACGCAGTATTTT. Its protein product is CASSGFSGNTQYF.